The 18 T cell receptor beta chains below come from one sample, sequenced in a study of CD8 T cells in ankylosing spondylitis. A single record per CDR3 protein comes from TCRdb applying MiXCR to the 5' RACE reads. The sample yields about 36,000 distinct CDR3 sequences, approximately 5.9% seen once. Sequencing was carried out using blood, either unsorted or a sorted T cell fraction (not recorded which). Source of these receptors: a male donor with ankylosing spondylitis or in good health (not recorded which).

This clonotype was seen many times. The chain links TRBV29-1 to TRBJ2-2; 7 bases align to TRBD2. CDR1 and CDR2 from the germline V gene are SQVTM and ANQGSEA. The CDR3 is 13 amino acids. The DNA of the CDR3 is TGCACCGGGGGAGGGTGGGACACCGGGGAGCTGTTTTTT. Its protein is CTGGGWDTGELFF.

This clonotype occurred many times. V usage is TRBV5-5 and J usage is TRBJ1-1, with D possibly being TRBD1 (5 bases). V was trimmed by 6 bases and J by 5 bases, leaving 20 bases between them. Germline V gives CDR1 SGHKS, CDR2 YYEKEE (reference sequence). CDR3 length: 15 residues. The chain's CDR3 is CASTNIGGGGTEAFF. CDR3 nucleotide sequence: TGTGCCAGCACCAATATAGGCGGGGGGGGTACTGAAGCTTTCTTT. Using reference TRBV5-5 and TRBJ1-1 for the parts outside the CDR3, the full variable domain is DAGVTQSPTHLIKTRGQQVTLRCSPISGHKSVSWYQQVLGQGPQFIFQYYEKEERGRGNFPDRFSARQFPNYSSELNVNALLLGDSALYLCASTNIGGGGTEAFFGQGTRLTVV.

This clonotype was seen repeatedly, ten times or more. The rearrangement joins TRBV5-1 to TRBJ2-7, with D unclear. Germline CDR1 is SGHRS and CDR2 is YFSETQ. This CDR3 region has 13 residues. V lost 5 bases and J lost 2, with 11 bases in between. The CDR3 is CASRPDTAYEQYF. The CDR3 bases are TGCGCCAGCAGACCTGACACAGCCTACGAGCAGTACTTC.

This clonotype showed up many times. J is TRBJ2-5 and V is TRBV5-1; D is perhaps TRBD1 (5 bases). There are 14 residues in the CDR3. Germline lookup yields CDR1 SGHRS and CDR2 YFSETQ. The germline V and J ends were trimmed by 2 bases and 4 bases, with 12 bases remaining between them. CDR3 residues: CASSFPDSPETQYF. The CDR3 DNA reads as TGCGCCAGCAGCTTCCCCGACAGCCCAGAGACCCAGTACTTC.

In its sample, this clonotype ranks as medium-sized. This chain links TRBV5-1 with TRBJ2-7; D not resolved. The CDR3 covers 15 residues. Germline lookup yields CDR1 SGHRS and CDR2 YFSETQ. Trimming removed 1 base at V and 1 base at J, with 12 bases between. CDR3: CASSLNPEFSYEQYF. CDR3 DNA sequence: TGCGCCAGCAGCTTGAATCCGGAGTTTTCCTACGAGCAGTACTTC.

This clonotype was recorded many times. The V call is TRBV23-1, the J call TRBJ2-3; no firm D call. TRBV23-1 has ORF status, its function being uncertain. This CDR3 is 19 amino acids long. V was pared by 2 bases and J by 2 bases, with 23 bases between. This CDR3 reads CASSQLSRCTPSPTDTQYF. Written as DNA, the CDR3 is TGCGCCAGCAGTCAACTGAGCCGATGTACACCTTCTCCCACAGATACGCAGTATTTT.

This clonotype was recorded many times. The V gene is TRBV18, the J gene TRBJ2-1, with TRBD2 matching 12 bases. V lost 4 bases to trimming and J lost 2 bases; unmatched junction nucleotides: 6. Germline CDR1 reads KGHSH; CDR2 reads LQKENI. This CDR3 has 17 residues. CDR3 residues: CASSLPGLAGPYNEQFF. CDR3 nucleotides: TGTGCCAGCTCACTTCCGGGACTAGCGGGTCCCTACAATGAGCAGTTCTTC.

This clonotype was counted many times. This chain uses TRBV27 with TRBJ1-4; 7 bases are a match to TRBD1. The CDR3 is 15 amino acids. Germline V lookup: CDR1 MNHEY, CDR2 SMNVEV (reference sequence). After removal of 5 bases from V and 7 bases from J, the junction contained 10 bases not matched to a gene. DNA of the CDR3: TGTGCCAGCAGTGGATACAGGGGTAGGGGTGAAAAACTGTTTTTT. This sequence encodes CASSGYRGRGEKLFF.

This clonotype occurred many times. The chain carries TRBV20-1 and TRBJ2-3; D is uncertain. The length of the CDR3 is 10 residues. Germline CDR1 and CDR2: DFQATT and SNEGSKA (reference sequence). Trimming pared 5 bases from V and 5 bases from J, leaving 5 bases between. CDR3 DNA sequence: TGCAGTGCTGTAGGAGATACGCAGTATTTT. It translates to CSAVGDTQYF.

This clonotype was picked up many times. The J gene is TRBJ2-3, the V gene TRBV12-3 or TRBV12-4; 11 bases align to TRBD2. The CDR3 is 17 residues long. V shed 2 bases, J shed 7 bases, and the junction held 11 bases outside the gene matches. In DNA, the CDR3 is TGTGCCAGCAGTTTAACGCCGGCGGGGACTAGCGGTCATACGCAGTATTTT. This encodes CASSLTPAGTSGHTQYF.

At least ten counts were recorded for this clonotype. CDR3 in amino acids: CASSLWTAGDKETQYF. CDR3 sequence (DNA): TGTGCCAGCAGTTTATGGACAGCGGGAGATAAAGAGACCCAGTACTTC. The V call is TRBV28, the J call TRBJ2-5; 8 nucleotides match TRBD2. The ends lost 0 bases at V and 3 bases at J; junction bases unmatched: 6. CDR3 length: 16 residues. Germline values: CDR1 MDHEN, CDR2 SYDVKM.

This clonotype was detected ten times or more. J is TRBJ1-1 and V is TRBV5-1, with no clear D. Germline values: CDR1 SGHRS, CDR2 YFSETQ. With 5 bases removed from V and 0 bases from J, the gap between germline ends came to 14 bases. The CDR3 covers 15 residues. CDR3 loop: CASSPRLTVNTEAFF. Here the CDR3 DNA reads TGCGCCAGCAGTCCCCGCCTCACGGTGAACACTGAAGCTTTCTTT. The whole variable domain, filled in from reference TRBV5-1 and TRBJ1-1, reads KAGVTQTPRYLIKTRGQQVTLSCSPISGHRSVSWYQQTPGQGLQFLFEYFSETQRNKGNFPGRFSGRQFSNSRSEMNVSTLELGDSALYLCASSPRLTVNTEAFFGQGTRLTVV.

This clonotype was counted ten times or more. The chain combines TRBV7-3 with TRBJ2-2; 12 bases line up with TRBD1. CDR1 SGHTA and CDR2 FQGTGA come from the germline V gene. CDR3 size: 17 residues. The J segment lost 0 bases and the V segment lost 6 bases, leaving 5 bases of the junction unmatched. In DNA, the CDR3 is TGTGCCAGCAGGCCGGGACAGGGGGCGACGAACACCGGGGAGCTGTTTTTT. It is translated as CASRPGQGATNTGELFF. Combining the CDR3 with reference TRBV7-3 and TRBJ2-2 gives the whole variable domain GAGVSQTPSNKVTEKGKYVELRCDPISGHTALYWYRQSLGQGPEFLIYFQGTGAADDSGLPNDRFFAVRPEGSVSTLKIQRTERGDSAVYLCASRPGQGATNTGELFFGEGSRLTVL.

Many counts were recorded for this clonotype. The chain recombines TRBV10-3 with TRBJ2-3, with 11 bases that match TRBD2. The CDR3 length is 20 residues. Germline lookup yields CDR1 ENHRY and CDR2 SYGVKD. The V segment lost 2 bases and the J segment 2 bases; nucleotides outside the gene matches: 15. This CDR3 reads CAISEVVAGGPASYTDTQYF. The CDR3 bases are TGTGCCATCAGTGAGGTGGTAGCGGGAGGGCCAGCGAGTTACACAGATACGCAGTATTTT.

This clonotype was picked up many times. The J gene is TRBJ2-2, the V gene TRBV10-3; TRBD2 is a possible D gene (5 bases). The CDR3 covers 15 residues. Germline V CDR1 and CDR2: ENHRY, SYGVKD. The ends were cut back, 1 base at V and 5 bases at J, with 11 bases in the middle. In nucleotides, the CDR3 is TGTGCCATCAGTGAGTTTACCCCGGGGACCGGGGAGCTGTTTTTT. It translates to CAISEFTPGTGELFF.

This clonotype was seen at least ten times. This chain joins TRBV29-1 and TRBJ2-3; D call uncertain. Looked up from germline, CDR1 is SQVTM and CDR2 is ANQGSEA. The germline V and J ends were trimmed by 1 base and 0 bases, with 5 bases remaining between them. The CDR3 runs to 13 residues. CDR3 protein: CSVEVSSTDTQYF. The CDR3 nucleotides are TGCAGCGTTGAAGTCTCCAGCACAGATACGCAGTATTTT.

Ten or more counts support this clonotype. The chain joins TRBV7-6 to TRBJ2-3; D is ambiguous. V was pared by 3 bases and J by 6 bases, with 10 bases between. This CDR3 contains 13 residues. Germline V gene sequence: CDR1 SGHVS, CDR2 FNYEAQ. CDR3 protein: CASSFSLEDTQYF. The CDR3 DNA is TGTGCCAGCAGCTTTAGCCTGGAGGATACGCAGTATTTT.

This clonotype showed up many times. The chain recombines TRBV24-1 with TRBJ2-2, with D perhaps matching TRBD1 or TRBD2 (5 bases each). V was shortened by 3 bases and J by 1 base, with 17 bases between the two germline ends. CDR3 length: 18 amino acids. The germline gives CDR1 KGHDR, CDR2 SFDVKD. The CDR3 bases are TGTGCCACCAGTGATCCCGGGACCTTCATACGGAACACCGGGGAGCTGTTTTTT. Translation gives CATSDPGTFIRNTGELFF.